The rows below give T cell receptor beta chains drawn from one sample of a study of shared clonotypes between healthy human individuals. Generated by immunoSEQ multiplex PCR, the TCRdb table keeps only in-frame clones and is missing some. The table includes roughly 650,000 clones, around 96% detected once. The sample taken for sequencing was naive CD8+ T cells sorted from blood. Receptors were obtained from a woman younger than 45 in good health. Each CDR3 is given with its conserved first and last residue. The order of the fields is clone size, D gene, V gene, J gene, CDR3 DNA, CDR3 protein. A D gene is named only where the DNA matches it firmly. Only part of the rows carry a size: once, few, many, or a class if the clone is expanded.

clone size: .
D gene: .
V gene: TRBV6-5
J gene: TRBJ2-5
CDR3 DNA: TGTGCCAGCAGTTACACCACAGAAGATGAGACCCAGTACTTC
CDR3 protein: CASSYTTEDETQYF

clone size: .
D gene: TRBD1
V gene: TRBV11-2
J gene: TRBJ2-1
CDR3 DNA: TGTGCCAGCAGCTCCCGGGACAGCTCCTACAATGAGCAGTTCTTC
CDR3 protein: CASSSRDSSYNEQFF

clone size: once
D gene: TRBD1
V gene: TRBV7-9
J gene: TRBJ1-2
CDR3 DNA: TGTGCCAGCAGCTTAGTGACAGGGGAGAGCCCCCAGACCTTC
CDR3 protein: CASSLVTGESPQTF

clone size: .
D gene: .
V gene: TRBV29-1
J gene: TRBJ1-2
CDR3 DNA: TGCAGCGCCCCGACAGGCCTAGGGGGCTACACCTTC
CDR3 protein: CSAPTGLGGYTF

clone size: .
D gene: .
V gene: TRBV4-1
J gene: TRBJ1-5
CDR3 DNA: TGCGCCAGCAGCCAAGAGGGGGGAAATCAGCCCCAGCATTTT
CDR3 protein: CASSQEGGNQPQHF

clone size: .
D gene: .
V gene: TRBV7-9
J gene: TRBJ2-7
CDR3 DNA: TGTGCCAGCAGCTTAGATGTTTCGTCCTACGAGCAGTACTTC
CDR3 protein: CASSLDVSSYEQYF

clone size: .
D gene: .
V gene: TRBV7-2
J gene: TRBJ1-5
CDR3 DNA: TGCGCCAGCAGCTTTATGGGAAACCAGCCCCAGCATTTT
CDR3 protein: CASSFMGNQPQHF

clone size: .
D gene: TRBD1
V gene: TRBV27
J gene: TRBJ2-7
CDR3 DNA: TGTGCCAGCAGACCAAGGACAGGAGAATACGAGCAGTACTTC
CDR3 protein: CASRPRTGEYEQYF

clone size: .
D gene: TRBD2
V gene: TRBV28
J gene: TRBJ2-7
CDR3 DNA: TGTGCCAGCAGCCTAGCGGGATTCTACGAGCAGTACTTC
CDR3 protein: CASSLAGFYEQYF

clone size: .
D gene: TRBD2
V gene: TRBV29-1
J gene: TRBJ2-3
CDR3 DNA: TGCAGCGTCTCTTCAAGCGGGAGGGCCCGGACAGATACGCAGTATTTT
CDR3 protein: CSVSSSGRARTDTQYF

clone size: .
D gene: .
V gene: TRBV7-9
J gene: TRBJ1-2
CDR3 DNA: TGTGCCAGCAGCTTACCAGCCCTCTTC
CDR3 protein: CASSLPALF